The 3 T cell receptor beta chains in this list originate from one sample, sequenced in a study of cytomegalovirus exposure and HLA in healthy donors. PCR employed 60 Vbeta and 13 Jbeta primers. Clones were sequenced by immunoSEQ multiplex PCR, and TCRdb holds only the in-frame ones, with some missing. The sample has 120,000 or so clones; 55% to 75% are singletons. Specimen: PBMCs. These receptors were obtained from a man aged 25 to 45 in good health and CMV-seronegative.

The chain uses TRBV4-1 and TRBJ2-7, with 11 bases that match TRBD1. This CDR3 contains 16 residues. The V gene's germline CDR1 is MGHRA and CDR2 YSYEKL. V lost 2 bases to trimming and J lost 3 bases; unmatched junction nucleotides: 6. The chain's CDR3 is CASSQKAGTGGYEQYF. The CDR3 nucleotides read TGCGCCAGCAGCCAAAAGGCCGGGACAGGGGGCTACGAGCAGTACTTC.

Concerning this clone itself: Relative to the germline gene, one junction end is altered; a read error may explain this. The CDR3 sequence: CASSPGTSYEQYF. Written as DNA, the CDR3 is TGTGCTAGCAGCCCAGGGACTAGCTACGAGCAGTACTTC. The chain employs TRBV7-7 and TRBJ2-7; 8 nucleotides agree with TRBD2. Per the germline V gene, CDR1 is SSHAT and CDR2 is FNYEAQ (reference sequence). This CDR3 contains 13 residues.

The chain has TRBV29-1 and TRBJ2-7, with a possible D match to TRBD1 (6 bases). The CDR3 extends over 13 amino acids. Germline V gene data show CDR1 as SQVTM and CDR2 as ANQGSEA. V lost 6 bases to trimming and J lost 0 bases, with 12 bases between them. CDR3 protein: CSVQGGVSYEQYF. The CDR3 DNA reads TGCAGCGTACAGGGTGGCGTCTCCTACGAGCAGTACTTC.